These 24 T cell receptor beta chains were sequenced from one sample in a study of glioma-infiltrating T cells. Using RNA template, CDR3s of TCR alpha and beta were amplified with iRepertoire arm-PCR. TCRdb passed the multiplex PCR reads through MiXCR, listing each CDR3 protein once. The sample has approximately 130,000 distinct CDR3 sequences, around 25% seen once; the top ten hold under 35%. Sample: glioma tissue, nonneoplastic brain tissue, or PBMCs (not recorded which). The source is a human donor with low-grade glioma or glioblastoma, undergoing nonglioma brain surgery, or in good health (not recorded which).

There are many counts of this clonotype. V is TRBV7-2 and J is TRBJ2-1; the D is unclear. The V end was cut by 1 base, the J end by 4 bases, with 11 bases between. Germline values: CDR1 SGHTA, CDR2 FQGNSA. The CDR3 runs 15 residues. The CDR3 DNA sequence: TGTGCCAGCAGCTTAGGGTTTGGGCAGTACAATGAGCAGTTCTTC. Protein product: CASSLGFGQYNEQFF.

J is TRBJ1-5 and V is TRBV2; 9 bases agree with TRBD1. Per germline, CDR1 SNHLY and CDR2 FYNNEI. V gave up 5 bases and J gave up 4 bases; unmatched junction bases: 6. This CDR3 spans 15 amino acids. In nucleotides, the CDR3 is TGTGCCAGCAGTTCCGGACAGGGGAATAATCAGCCCCAGCATTTT. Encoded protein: CASSSGQGNNQPQHF. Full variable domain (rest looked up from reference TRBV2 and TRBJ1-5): EPEVTQTPSHQVTQMGQEVILRCVPISNHLYFYWYRQILGQKVEFLVSFYNNEISEKSEIFDDQFSVERPDGSNFTLKIRSTKLEDSAMYFCASSSGQGNNQPQHFGDGTRLSIL.

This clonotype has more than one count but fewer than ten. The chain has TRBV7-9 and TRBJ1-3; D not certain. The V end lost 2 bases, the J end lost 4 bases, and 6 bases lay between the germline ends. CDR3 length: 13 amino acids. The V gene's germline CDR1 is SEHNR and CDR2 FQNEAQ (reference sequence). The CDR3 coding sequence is TGTGCCAGCAGCTTATCGTCGGGAAACACCATATATTTT. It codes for CASSLSSGNTIYF.

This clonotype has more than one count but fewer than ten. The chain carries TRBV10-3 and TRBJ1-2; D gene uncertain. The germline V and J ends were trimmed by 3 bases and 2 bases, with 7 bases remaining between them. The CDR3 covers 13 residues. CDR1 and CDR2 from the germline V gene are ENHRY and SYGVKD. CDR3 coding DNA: TGTGCCATCAGTGAAACAGCGAACTATGGCTACACCTTC. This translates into CAISETANYGYTF.

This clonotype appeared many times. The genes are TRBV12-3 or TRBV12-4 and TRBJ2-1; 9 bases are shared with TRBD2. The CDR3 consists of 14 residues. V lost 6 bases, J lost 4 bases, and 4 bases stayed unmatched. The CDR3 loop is CASRPSGAYNEQFF. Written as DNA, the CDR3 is TGTGCCAGCAGGCCTAGCGGGGCGTACAATGAGCAGTTCTTC.

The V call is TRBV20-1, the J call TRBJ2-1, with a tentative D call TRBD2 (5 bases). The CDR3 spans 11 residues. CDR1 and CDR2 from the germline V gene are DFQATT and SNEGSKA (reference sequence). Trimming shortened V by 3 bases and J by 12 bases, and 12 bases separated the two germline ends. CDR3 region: CSASAGGGQFF. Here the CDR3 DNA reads TGCAGTGCTAGCGCGGGCGGCGGGCAGTTCTTC.

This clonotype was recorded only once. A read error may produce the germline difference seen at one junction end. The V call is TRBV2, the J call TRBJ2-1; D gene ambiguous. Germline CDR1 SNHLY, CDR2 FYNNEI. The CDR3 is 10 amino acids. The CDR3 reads CASRVVERFF. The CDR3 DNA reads TGTGCCAGCAGAGTCGTTGAGCGGTTCTTC. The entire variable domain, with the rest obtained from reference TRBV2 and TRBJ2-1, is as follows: EPEVTQTPSHQVTQMGQEVILRCVPISNHLYFYWYRQILGQKVEFLVSFYNNEISEKSEIFDDQFSVERPDGSNFTLKIRSTKLEDSAMYFCASRVVERFFGPGTRLTVL.

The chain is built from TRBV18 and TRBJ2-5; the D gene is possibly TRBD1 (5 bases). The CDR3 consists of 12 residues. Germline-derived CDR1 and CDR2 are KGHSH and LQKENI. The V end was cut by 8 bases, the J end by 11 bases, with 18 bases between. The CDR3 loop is CASPGLFDEQYF. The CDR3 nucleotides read TGTGCCAGCCCAGGGCTGTTCGATGAGCAGTACTTC.

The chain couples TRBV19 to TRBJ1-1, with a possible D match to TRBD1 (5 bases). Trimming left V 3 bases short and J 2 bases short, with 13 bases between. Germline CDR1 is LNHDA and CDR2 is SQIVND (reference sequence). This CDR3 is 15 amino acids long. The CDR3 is CASSIGGRPNTEAFF. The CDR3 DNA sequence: TGTGCCAGTAGTATTGGGGGACGACCCAACACTGAAGCTTTCTTT.

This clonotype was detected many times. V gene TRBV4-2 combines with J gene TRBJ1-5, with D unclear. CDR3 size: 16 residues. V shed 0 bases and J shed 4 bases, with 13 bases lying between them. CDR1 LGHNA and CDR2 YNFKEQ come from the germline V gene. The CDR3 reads CASSQEGARQNQPQHF. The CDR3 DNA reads TGTGCCAGCAGCCAAGAGGGTGCTAGGCAAAATCAGCCCCAGCATTTT.

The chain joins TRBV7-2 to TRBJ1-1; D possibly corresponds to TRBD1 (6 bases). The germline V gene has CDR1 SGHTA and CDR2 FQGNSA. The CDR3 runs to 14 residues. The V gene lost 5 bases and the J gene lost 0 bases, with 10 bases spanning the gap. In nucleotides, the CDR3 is TGTGCCAGCAGCCCGGGGGCCATGAACACTGAAGCTTTCTTT. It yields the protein CASSPGAMNTEAFF.

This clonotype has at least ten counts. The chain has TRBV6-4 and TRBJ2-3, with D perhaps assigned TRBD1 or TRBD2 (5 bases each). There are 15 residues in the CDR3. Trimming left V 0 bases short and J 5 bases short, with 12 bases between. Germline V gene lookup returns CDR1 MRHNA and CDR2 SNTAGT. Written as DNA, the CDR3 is TGTGCCAGCAGTGACTCGGGGGTATCCCGAGATACGCAGTATTTT. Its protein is CASSDSGVSRDTQYF.

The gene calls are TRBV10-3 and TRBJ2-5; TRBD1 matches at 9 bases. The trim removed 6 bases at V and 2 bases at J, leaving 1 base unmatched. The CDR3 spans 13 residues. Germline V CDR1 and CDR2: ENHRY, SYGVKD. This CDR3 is CAIRGQGQETQYF. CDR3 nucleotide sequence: TGTGCCATCAGGGGACAGGGACAAGAGACCCAGTACTTC.

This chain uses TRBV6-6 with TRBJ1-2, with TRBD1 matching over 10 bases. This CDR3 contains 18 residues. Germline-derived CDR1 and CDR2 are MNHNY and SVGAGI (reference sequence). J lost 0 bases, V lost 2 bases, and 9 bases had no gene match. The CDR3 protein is CASSYAGTGQGTNYGYTF. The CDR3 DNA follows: TGTGCCAGCAGTTACGCGGGTACGGGACAGGGGACTAACTATGGCTACACCTTC.

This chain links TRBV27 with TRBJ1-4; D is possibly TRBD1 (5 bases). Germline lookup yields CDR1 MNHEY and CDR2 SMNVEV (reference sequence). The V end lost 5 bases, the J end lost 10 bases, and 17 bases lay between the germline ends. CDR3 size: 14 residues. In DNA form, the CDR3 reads TGTGCCAGCAGTCCCGGACGGGGGGTTGGAAAACTGTTTTTT. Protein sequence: CASSPGRGVGKLFF.

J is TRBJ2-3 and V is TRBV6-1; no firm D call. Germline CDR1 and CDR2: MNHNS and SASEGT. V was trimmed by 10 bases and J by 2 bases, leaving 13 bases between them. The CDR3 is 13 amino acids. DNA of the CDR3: TGTGCCACACGTAACGTAGCCACAGATACGCAGTATTTT. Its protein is CATRNVATDTQYF.

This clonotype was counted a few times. CDR3 sequence (DNA): TGTGCCAGCAGCCAAGAGCAGCGATCTAACTATGGCTACACCTTC. It codes for CASSQEQRSNYGYTF. V and J are TRBV4-2 and TRBJ1-2; D gene ambiguous. Trimming cost V 0 bases and J 0 bases, with 8 bases left between them. CDR1 and CDR2 (germline): LGHNA, YNFKEQ. There are 15 residues in the CDR3.

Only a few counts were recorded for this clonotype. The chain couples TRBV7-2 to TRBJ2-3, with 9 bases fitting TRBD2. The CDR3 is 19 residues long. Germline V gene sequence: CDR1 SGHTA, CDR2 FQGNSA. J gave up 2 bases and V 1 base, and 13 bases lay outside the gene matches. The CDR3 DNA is TGTGCCAGCAGCTTAGGGGTAGCGGGGGCCACAAAACTCACAGATACGCAGTATTTT. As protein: CASSLGVAGATKLTDTQYF.

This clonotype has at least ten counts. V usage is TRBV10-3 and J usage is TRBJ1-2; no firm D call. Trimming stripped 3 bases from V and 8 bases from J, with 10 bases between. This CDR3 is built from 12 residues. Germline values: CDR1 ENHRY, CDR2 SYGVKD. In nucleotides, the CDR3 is TGTGCCATCAGTGAAGACCAGGCCGGCTACACCTTC. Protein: CAISEDQAGYTF.

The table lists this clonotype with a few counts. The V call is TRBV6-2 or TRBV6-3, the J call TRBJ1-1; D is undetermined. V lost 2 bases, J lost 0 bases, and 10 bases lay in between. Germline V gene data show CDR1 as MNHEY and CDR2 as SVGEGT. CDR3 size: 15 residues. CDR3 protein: CASSYPHGVNTEAFF. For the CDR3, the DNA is TGTGCCAGCAGTTACCCCCACGGGGTGAACACTGAAGCTTTCTTT.

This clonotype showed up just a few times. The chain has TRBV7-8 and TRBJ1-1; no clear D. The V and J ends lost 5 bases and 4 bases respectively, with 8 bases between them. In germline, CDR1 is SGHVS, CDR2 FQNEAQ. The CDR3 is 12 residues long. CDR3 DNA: TGTGCCAGCAGCCATCAGAGCACTGAAGCTTTCTTT. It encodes CASSHQSTEAFF. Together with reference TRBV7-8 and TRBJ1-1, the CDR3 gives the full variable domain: GAGVSQSPRYKVAKRGQDVALRCDPISGHVSLFWYQQALGQGPEFLTYFQNEAQLDKSGLPSDRFFAERPEGSVSTLKIQRTQQEDSAVYLCASSHQSTEAFFGQGTRLTVV.

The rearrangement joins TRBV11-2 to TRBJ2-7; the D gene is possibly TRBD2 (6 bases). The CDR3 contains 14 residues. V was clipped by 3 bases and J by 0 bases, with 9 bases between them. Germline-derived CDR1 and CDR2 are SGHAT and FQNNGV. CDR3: CASSFLGSSYEQYV. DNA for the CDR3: TGTGCCAGCAGCTTCCTCGGGAGCTCCTACGAGCAGTACGTC.

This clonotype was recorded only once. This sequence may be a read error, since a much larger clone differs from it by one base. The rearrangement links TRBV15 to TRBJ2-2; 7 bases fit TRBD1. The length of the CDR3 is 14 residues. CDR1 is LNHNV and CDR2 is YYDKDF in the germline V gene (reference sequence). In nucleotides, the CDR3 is TGTGCCACCAGCAGAGATACAGGGGCCGGGGAGCCGTTTTTT. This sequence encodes CATSRDTGAGEPFF.

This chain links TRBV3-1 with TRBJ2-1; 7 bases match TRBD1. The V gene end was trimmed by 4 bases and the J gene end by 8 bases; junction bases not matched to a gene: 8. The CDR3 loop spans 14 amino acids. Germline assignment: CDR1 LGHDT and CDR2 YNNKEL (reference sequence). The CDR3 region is CASSPIEGAYEQFF. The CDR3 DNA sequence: TGTGCCAGCAGCCCTATTGAGGGGGCTTATGAGCAGTTCTTC.